Described below is a single T cell receptor beta chain sequence and its context. Mismatch with germline at one junction end may stem from a read error. TCRbeta libraries were built with three rounds of nested PCR, modified from ARM-PCR. TCRdb called the multiplex PCR reads again in MiXCR, with one record for every CDR3 protein. The table shows around 210,000 distinct CDR3 sequences, with 71% occurring only once. The template was RNA from unsorted bulk tissue. The data stem from a study of tumor and adjacent non-tumor tissue in lung cancer. Study background: Histology: 12 adenocarcinoma, a couple of squamous cell carcinoma, 1 small cell lung cancer. Aged about 30 to 76 years, patients included roughly 10 men and five or six women with stage I to III disease.

From germline, CDR1 is SGHAT and CDR2 FQNNGV. The CDR3 totals 13 residues. The chain links TRBV11-2 to TRBJ1-1; no definite D call. The TCR originated in a man in his sixties with non-small cell lung cancer. The sequenced sample consisted of lung tumor tissue. The CDR3 protein is CASSTQRITEAFF. Written as DNA, the CDR3 is TGTGCCAGCAGCACACAGAGAATCACTGAAGCGTTCTTT.